This TCR beta chain was found in a study of blood T cell repertoires in COVID-19. Across the study: The United States, Italy and Spain were the sources of the acute and convalescent COVID-19 samples. In each case, the material was cDNA or gDNA derived from T cells, B-cell-depleted T cells, or PBMCs.

Study processing details: Amplification of reference gene primers was used by the study to estimate nucleated cell counts. Measured with immunoSEQ multiplex PCR; TCRdb has only the in-frame clones, and not every one. V, J and clone size are taken as reported in that table, and D and trimming were inferred from the DNA itself. The sample has fewer than 90,000 clones, over 70% seen once. CDR3 length equals 16 residues. Germline CDR1 MDHEN, CDR2 SYDVKM. V was trimmed by 4 bases and J by 5 bases, leaving 20 bases between them. This clone was picked up one time. Sequenced material: peripheral blood. This clonotype originated in a woman between 50 and 59 years old with acute or convalescent COVID-19. The rearrangement links TRBV28 to TRBJ1-1; D possibly corresponds to TRBD1 (6 bases). The CDR3, as DNA: TGTGCCAGCAGTTCTCCAAGGGACAACCAAGGGACTGAAGCTTTCTTT. Translated: CASSSPRDNQGTEAFF. The entire variable domain, with the rest obtained from reference TRBV28 and TRBJ1-1, is as follows: DVKVTQSSRYLVKRTGEKVFLECVQDMDHENMFWYRQDPGLGLRLIYFSYDVKMKEKGDIPEGYSVSREKKERFSLILESASTNQTSMYLCASSSPRDNQGTEAFFGQGTRLTVV.